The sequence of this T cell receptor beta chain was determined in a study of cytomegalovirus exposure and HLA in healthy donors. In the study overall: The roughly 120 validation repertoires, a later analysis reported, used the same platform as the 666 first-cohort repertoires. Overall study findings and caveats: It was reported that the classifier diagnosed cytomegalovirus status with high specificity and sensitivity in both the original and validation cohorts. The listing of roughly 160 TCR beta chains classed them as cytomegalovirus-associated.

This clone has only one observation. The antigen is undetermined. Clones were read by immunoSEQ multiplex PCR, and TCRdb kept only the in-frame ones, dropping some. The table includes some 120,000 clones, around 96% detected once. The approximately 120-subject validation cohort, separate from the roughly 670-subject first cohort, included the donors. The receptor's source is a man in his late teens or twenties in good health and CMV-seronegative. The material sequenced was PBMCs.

The CDR3, as DNA: TGTGCCAGCAGCTCACCGGGACAGGCCTCCTACGAGCAGTACTTC. It codes for CASSSPGQASYEQYF. The chain links TRBV28 to TRBJ2-7; 8 bases map to TRBD1. The J segment lost 0 bases and the V segment lost 6 bases, leaving 7 bases of the junction unmatched. Germline V gene sequence: CDR1 MDHEN, CDR2 SYDVKM. This CDR3 contains 15 residues.